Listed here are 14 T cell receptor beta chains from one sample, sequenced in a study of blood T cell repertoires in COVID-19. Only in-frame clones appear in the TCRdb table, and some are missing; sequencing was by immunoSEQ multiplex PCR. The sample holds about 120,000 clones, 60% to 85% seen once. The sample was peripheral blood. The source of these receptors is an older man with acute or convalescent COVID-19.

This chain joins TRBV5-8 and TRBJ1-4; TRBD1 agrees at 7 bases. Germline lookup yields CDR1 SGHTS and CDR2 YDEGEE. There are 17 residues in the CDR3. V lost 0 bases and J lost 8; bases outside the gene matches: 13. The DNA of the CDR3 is TGTGCCAGCAGCTTGGCCCTGACCGGACAGGTCGGGGAAAAACTGTTTTTT. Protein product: CASSLALTGQVGEKLFF. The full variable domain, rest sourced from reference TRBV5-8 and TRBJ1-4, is EAGVTQSPTHLIKTRGQQATLRCSPISGHTSVYWYQQALGLGLQFLLWYDEGEERNRGNFPPRFSGRQFPNYSSELNVNALELEDSALYLCASSLALTGQVGEKLFFGSGTQLSVL.

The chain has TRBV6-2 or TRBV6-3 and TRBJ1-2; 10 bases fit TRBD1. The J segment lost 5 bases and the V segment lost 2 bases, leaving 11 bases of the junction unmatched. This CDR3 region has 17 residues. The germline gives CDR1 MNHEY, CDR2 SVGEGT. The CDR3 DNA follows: TGTGCCAGCAGTTACGTTGGGACAGGGGTTCCCTTTTATGGCTACACCTTC. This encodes CASSYVGTGVPFYGYTF.

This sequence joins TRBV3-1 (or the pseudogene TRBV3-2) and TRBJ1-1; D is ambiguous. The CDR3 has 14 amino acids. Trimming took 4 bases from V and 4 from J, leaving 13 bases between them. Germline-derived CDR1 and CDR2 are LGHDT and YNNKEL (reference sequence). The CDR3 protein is CASSPARVGTEAFF. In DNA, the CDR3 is TGTGCCAGCAGCCCGGCACGGGTGGGCACTGAAGCTTTCTTT.

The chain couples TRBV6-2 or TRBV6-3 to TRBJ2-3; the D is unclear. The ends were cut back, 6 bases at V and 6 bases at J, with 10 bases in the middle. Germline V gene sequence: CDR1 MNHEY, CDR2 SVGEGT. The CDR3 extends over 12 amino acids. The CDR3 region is CASSYYGDTQYF. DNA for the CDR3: TGTGCCAGCAGCTATTACGGGGATACGCAGTATTTT.

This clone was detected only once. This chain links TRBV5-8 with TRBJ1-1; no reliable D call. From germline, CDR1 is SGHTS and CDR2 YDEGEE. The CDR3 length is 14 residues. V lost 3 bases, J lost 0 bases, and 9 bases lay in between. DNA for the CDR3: TGTGCCAGCAGCTGGACTGAAATGAACACTGAAGCTTTCTTT. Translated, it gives CASSWTEMNTEAFF.

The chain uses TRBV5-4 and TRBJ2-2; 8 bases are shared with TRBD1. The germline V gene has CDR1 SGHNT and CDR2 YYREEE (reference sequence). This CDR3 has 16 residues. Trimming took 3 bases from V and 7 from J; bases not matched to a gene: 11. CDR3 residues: CASSSLTGERSGELFF. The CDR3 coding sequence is TGTGCCAGCAGCTCATTGACAGGGGAAAGAAGCGGGGAGCTGTTTTTT.

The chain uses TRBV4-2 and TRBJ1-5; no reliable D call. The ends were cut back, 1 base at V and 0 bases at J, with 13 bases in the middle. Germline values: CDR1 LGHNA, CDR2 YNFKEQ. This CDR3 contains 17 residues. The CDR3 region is CASSQGFSENSNQPQHF. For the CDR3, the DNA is TGTGCCAGCAGCCAAGGTTTTTCGGAGAATAGCAATCAGCCCCAGCATTTT.

CDR3 residues: CAWMSGSGRSNTGELFF. CDR3 nucleotides: TGTGCCTGGATGTCGGGGAGCGGGAGGTCGAACACCGGGGAGCTGTTTTTT. The rearrangement links TRBV30 to TRBJ2-2; 9 bases match TRBD2. Germline CDR1 GTSNPN, CDR2 SVGIG (reference sequence). The V and J ends lost 4 bases and 0 bases, in that order; junction bases with no gene match: 9. This CDR3 region has 17 residues.

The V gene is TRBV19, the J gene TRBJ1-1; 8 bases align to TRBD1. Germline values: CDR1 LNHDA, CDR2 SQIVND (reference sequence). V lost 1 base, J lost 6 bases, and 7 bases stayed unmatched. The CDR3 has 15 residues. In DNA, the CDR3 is TGTGCCAGTAGTATAGGTGGACAGGGTCGCTCTGAAGCTTTCTTT. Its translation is CASSIGGQGRSEAFF.

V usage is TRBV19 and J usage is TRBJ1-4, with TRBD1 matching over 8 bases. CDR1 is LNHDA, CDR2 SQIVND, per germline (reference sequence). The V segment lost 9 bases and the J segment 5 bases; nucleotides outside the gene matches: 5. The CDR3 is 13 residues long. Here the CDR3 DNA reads TGTGCCAGCCGACAGGGGCCCAATGAAAAACTGTTTTTT. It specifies CASRQGPNEKLFF.

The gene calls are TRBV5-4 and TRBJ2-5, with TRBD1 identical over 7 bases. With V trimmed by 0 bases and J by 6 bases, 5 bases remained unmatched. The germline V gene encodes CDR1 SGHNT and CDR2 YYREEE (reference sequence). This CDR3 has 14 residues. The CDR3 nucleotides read TGTGCCAGCAGCTTGGATCGACAGGGTCAGACCCAGTACTTC. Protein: CASSLDRQGQTQYF.

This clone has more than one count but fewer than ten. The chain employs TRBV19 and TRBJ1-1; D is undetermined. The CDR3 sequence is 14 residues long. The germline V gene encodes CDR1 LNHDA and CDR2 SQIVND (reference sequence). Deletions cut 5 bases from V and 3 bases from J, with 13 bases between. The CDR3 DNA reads TGTGCCAGTAGTTTGGCAGAGAGGGACACTGAAGCTTTCTTT. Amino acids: CASSLAERDTEAFF.

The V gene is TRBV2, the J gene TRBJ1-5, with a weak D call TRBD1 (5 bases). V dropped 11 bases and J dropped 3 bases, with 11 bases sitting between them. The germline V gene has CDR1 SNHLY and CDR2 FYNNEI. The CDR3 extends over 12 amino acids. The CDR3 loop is CAGGGTNQPQHF. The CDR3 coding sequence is TGTGCCGGCGGGGGGACCAATCAGCCCCAGCATTTT.

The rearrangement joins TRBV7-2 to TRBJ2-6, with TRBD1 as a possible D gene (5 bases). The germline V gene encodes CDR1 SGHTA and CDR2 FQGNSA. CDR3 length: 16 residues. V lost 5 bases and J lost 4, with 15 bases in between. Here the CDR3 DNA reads TGTGCCAGCAGCCCCCATGTGGGGCGCGGGGCCAACGTCCTGACTTTC. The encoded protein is CASSPHVGRGANVLTF.